A single sample is the source of the 6 T cell receptor beta chains below, sequenced in a study of cytomegalovirus exposure and HLA in healthy donors. The PCR was carried out with 60 Vbeta primers and 13 Jbeta primers. Sequenced by immunoSEQ multiplex PCR; TCRdb stores in-frame clones only, minus some. The sample has about 150,000 clones, over 60% seen once. The sample taken for sequencing was PBMCs. All receptors come from a woman between 25 and 40 years old in good health and CMV-seronegative.

This rearrangement joins TRBV5-1 to TRBJ2-5, with TRBD2 matching 8 bases. Germline values: CDR1 SGHRS, CDR2 YFSETQ. V lost 1 base, J lost 5 bases, and 7 bases stayed unmatched. This CDR3 is 15 amino acids long. CDR3: CASSLTGGRGETQYF. In DNA form, the CDR3 reads TGCGCCAGCAGCTTGACGGGGGGGAGAGGGGAGACCCAGTACTTC.

V usage is TRBV5-1 and J usage is TRBJ2-5, with 11 bases matching TRBD2. The CDR3 contains 17 residues. Germline lookup yields CDR1 SGHRS and CDR2 YFSETQ. After removal of 2 bases from V and 1 base from J, the junction contained 7 bases not matched to a gene. The CDR3 DNA reads TGCGCCAGCAGCTTCGGGGCTAGCGGGGGGTCCCAAGAGACCCAGTACTTC. Its translation is CASSFGASGGSQETQYF.

This chain uses TRBV15 with TRBJ1-5, with TRBD1 matching 10 bases. Germline assignment: CDR1 LNHNV and CDR2 YYDKDF (reference sequence). V shed 3 bases, J shed 6 bases, and the junction held 5 bases outside the gene matches. The CDR3 length is 15 residues. DNA of the CDR3: TGTGCCACCAGCAGGAAGACAGGGGGCACTCAGCCCCAGCATTTT. It yields the protein CATSRKTGGTQPQHF.

This clone was counted a few times. J is TRBJ2-3 and V is TRBV2; maybe TRBD2 (6 bases). The CDR3 length is 13 residues. Germline V gene data show CDR1 as SNHLY and CDR2 as FYNNEI. The V and J ends lost 6 bases and 3 bases respectively, with 10 bases between them. CDR3 nucleotides: TGTGCCAGCAGACCAGGGAGGACAGATACGCAGTATTTT. Protein: CASRPGRTDTQYF.

The J gene is TRBJ2-2, the V gene TRBV5-4; D uncertain. Germline CDR1 SGHNT, CDR2 YYREEE (reference sequence). This CDR3 is built from 17 residues. V shed 0 bases and J shed 7 bases, with 19 bases lying between them. The CDR3 DNA is TGTGCCAGCAGCTTGGTTGAGGCCTCGGATGTGGGCGGGGAGCTGTTTTTT. Translation gives CASSLVEASDVGGELFF.

This chain links TRBV2 with TRBJ2-1; possibly TRBD2 for D (6 bases). Deletions cut 8 bases from V and 5 bases from J, with 22 bases between. Germline CDR1 is SNHLY and CDR2 is FYNNEI. The CDR3 covers 16 residues. As DNA, the CDR3 is TGTGCCAGCGTTCCCGCGGAGGGATTGGCGAACAATGAGCAGTTCTTC. Translating it yields CASVPAEGLANNEQFF.